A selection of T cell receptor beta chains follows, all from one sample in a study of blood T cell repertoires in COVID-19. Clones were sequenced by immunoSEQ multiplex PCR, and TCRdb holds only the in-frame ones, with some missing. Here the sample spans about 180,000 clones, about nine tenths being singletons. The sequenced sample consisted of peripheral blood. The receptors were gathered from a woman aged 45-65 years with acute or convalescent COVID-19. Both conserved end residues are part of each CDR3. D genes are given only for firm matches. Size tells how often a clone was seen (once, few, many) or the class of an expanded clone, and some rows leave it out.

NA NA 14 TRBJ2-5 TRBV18 CASSPSDSQETQYF TGTGCCAGCTCACCAAGCGACTCCCAAGAGACCCAGTACTTC
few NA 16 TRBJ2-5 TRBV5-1 CASSLSIGGGEETQYF TGCGCCAGCAGCTTGAGTATTGGAGGGGGGGAGGAGACCCAGTACTTC
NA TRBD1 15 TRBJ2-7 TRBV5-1 CASSLATGALYEQYF TGCGCCAGCAGCTTGGCGACAGGGGCATTATACGAGCAGTACTTC
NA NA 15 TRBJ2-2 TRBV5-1 CASSSEVAWTGELFF TGCGCCAGCAGCTCAGAGGTTGCTTGGACCGGGGAGCTGTTTTTT
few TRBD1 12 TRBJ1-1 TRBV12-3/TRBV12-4 CASGQGNTEAFF TGTGCCAGCGGACAGGGCAACACTGAAGCTTTCTTT
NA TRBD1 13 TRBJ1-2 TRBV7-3 CASSLGTGHGYTF TGTGCCAGCAGCTTAGGGACAGGTCATGGCTACACCTTC
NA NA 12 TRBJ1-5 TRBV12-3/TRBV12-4 CASSRGDQPQHF TGTGCCAGCAGTCGAGGAGATCAGCCCCAGCATTTT
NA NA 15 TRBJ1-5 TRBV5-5 CASSLAGGGNQPQHF TGTGCCAGCAGCTTGGCGGGGGGGGGCAATCAGCCCCAGCATTTT
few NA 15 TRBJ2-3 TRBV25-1 CASSPKSGGTDTQYF TGTGCCAGCAGTCCTAAATCAGGCGGCACAGATACGCAGTATTTT
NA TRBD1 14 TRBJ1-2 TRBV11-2 CASSLTTGGAGYTF TGTGCCAGCAGCTTAACGACAGGGGGCGCAGGCTACACCTTC
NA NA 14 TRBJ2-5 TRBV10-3 CAISYGGPQETQYF TGTGCCATCAGTTATGGCGGGCCTCAAGAGACCCAGTACTTC
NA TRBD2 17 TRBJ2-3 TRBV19 CASTPSRLAVLVDTQYF TGTGCCAGTACCCCTAGTCGGCTAGCGGTCTTGGTAGATACGCAGTATTTT
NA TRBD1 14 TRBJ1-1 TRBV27 CASSYRGLGTEAFF TGTGCCAGCAGTTACAGGGGGCTTGGCACTGAAGCTTTCTTT
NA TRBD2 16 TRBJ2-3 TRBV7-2 CASRRTSGYITDTQYF TGTGCCAGCAGAAGGACTAGCGGGTACATCACAGATACGCAGTATTTT
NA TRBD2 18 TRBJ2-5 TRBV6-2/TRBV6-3 CASSRQPGLAGAFETQYF TGTGCCAGCAGCCGCCAGCCGGGACTAGCGGGAGCATTTGAGACCCAGTACTTC
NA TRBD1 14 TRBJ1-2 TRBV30 CAWRGDRVGSGYTF TGTGCCTGGAGGGGAGACAGGGTAGGCAGTGGCTACACCTTC
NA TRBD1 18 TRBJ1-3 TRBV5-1 CASSSSGGQPAHGNTIYF TGCGCCAGCAGCTCCAGCGGGGGACAGCCGGCCCATGGAAACACCATATATTTT
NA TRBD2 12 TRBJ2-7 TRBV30 CAWTAGVGEQYF TGTGCCTGGACCGCGGGGGTGGGCGAGCAGTACTTC
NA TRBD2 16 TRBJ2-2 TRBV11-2 CASRRVGGRSTGELFF TGTGCCAGCAGGCGTGTGGGCGGGAGATCTACCGGGGAGCTGTTTTTT
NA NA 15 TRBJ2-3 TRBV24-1 CATSDGSTGRDTQYF TGTGCCACCAGTGATGGGTCAACAGGGCGGGATACGCAGTATTTT
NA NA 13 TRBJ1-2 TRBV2 CASSLGTGYGYTF TGTGCCAGCAGCCTTGGGACTGGCTATGGCTACACCTTC
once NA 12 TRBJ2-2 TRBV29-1 CSASGGTGELFF TGCAGCGCCTCAGGTGGGACCGGGGAGCTGTTTTTT
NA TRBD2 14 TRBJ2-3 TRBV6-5 CASSLTSRTDTQYF TGTGCCAGCAGTTTGACTAGCCGCACAGATACGCAGTATTTT
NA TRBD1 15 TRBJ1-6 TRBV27 CASSITGTGSSPLHF TGTGCCAGCAGTATAACCGGGACAGGGAGTTCACCCCTCCACTTT
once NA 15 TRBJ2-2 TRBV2 CASSVGSPNTGELFF TGTGCCAGCAGTGTTGGGAGCCCCAACACCGGGGAGCTGTTTTTT
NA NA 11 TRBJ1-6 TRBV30 CAWSVGSPLHF TGTGCCTGGAGTGTCGGTTCACCCCTCCACTTT
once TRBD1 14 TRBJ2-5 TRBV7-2 CASNRDRYQETQYF TGTGCCAGCAACCGGGACAGGTACCAAGAGACCCAGTACTTC
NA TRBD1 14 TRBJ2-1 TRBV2 CASSDRTGRGEQFF TGTGCCAGCAGTGATCGGACAGGGAGAGGAGAGCAGTTCTTC
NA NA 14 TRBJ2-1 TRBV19 CASQAGRSYNEQFF TGTGCCAGCCAGGCGGGAAGGTCCTACAATGAGCAGTTCTTC
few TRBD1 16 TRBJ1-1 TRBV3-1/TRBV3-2 CASSQGPGQGFPEAFF TGTGCCAGCAGCCAGGGACCGGGACAGGGATTCCCTGAAGCTTTCTTT
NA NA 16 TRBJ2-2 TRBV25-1 CASSEVNGANTGELFF TGTGCCAGCAGTGAAGTGAACGGTGCGAACACCGGGGAGCTGTTTTTT
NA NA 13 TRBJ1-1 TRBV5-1 CASSSGLVTEAFF TGCGCCAGCAGCTCAGGGTTAGTCACTGAAGCTTTCTTT
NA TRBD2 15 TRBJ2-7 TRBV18 CASSLTSGSPYEQYF TGTGCCAGCTCGTTGACTAGCGGGAGTCCCTACGAGCAGTACTTC
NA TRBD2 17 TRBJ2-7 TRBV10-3 CAISGGTSSPLGYEQYF TGTGCCATCAGTGGGGGGACTAGCTCCCCCCTGGGTTACGAGCAGTACTTC
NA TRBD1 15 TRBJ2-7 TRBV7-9 CASSMGQDASYEQYF TGTGCCAGCAGCATGGGACAGGACGCCTCCTACGAGCAGTACTTC
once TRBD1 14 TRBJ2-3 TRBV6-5 CASETGGSADTQYF TGTGCCAGCGAAACAGGGGGTAGCGCAGATACGCAGTATTTT
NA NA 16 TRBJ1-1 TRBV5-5 CASSLVIQGFGTEAFF TGTGCCAGCAGCTTGGTAATTCAGGGATTTGGCACTGAAGCTTTCTTT
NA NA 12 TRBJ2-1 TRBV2 CATANWSDEQFF TGTGCCACCGCAAACTGGAGCGATGAGCAGTTCTTC
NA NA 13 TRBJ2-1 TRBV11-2 CASSLAGGNEQFF TGTGCCAGCAGCTTAGCAGGGGGGAATGAGCAGTTCTTC
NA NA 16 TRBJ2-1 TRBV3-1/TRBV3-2 CASSHRIYNSYNEQFF TGTGCCAGCAGCCACAGGATCTACAACTCCTACAATGAGCAGTTCTTC
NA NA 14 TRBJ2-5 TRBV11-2 CASSFWRTQETQYF TGTGCCAGCAGCTTTTGGAGGACCCAAGAGACCCAGTACTTC
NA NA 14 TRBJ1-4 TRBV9 CASSVSPDSEKLFF TGTGCCAGCAGCGTATCACCCGACAGTGAAAAACTGTTTTTT